The next 8 T cell receptor beta chains were all read from a single sample in a study of T cells after yellow fever vaccination. From the 5' RACE reads, TCRdb called clonotypes with MiXCR, one entry per CDR3 protein. The sample contains a few hundred thousand distinct CDR3 sequences, 4% of which appear only once. The input for sequencing was PBMCs, taken 5 days after the yellow fever booster vaccination. Source of these receptors: a man between 18 and 35 years old who received the YFV17D yellow fever vaccine.

The table lists this clonotype with many counts. This rearrangement joins TRBV5-1 to TRBJ1-4; 7 bases fit TRBD1. V was pared by 0 bases and J by 8 bases, with 7 bases of the junction left unmatched. Germline V gene sequence: CDR1 SGHRS, CDR2 YFSETQ. The CDR3 runs 15 residues. CDR3 bases: TGCGCCAGCAGCTTGGAATATCCGGGACAGGAAAAACTGTTTTTT. Protein: CASSLEYPGQEKLFF.

This clonotype was counted only a few times. The chain carries TRBV10-3 and TRBJ2-7; D gene uncertain. This CDR3 contains 12 residues. Germline V gives CDR1 ENHRY, CDR2 SYGVKD. Deletions cut 2 bases from V and 7 bases from J, with 9 bases between. CDR3 residues: CAISEPTAEQYF. In DNA, the CDR3 is TGTGCCATCAGTGAGCCGACTGCGGAGCAGTACTTC.

This clonotype was observed many times. The chain has TRBV7-2 and TRBJ2-3; TRBD2 matches at 8 bases. Germline CDR1 and CDR2: SGHTA and FQGNSA. The CDR3 length is 15 residues. V lost 3 bases and J lost 2; bases outside the gene matches: 4. The CDR3 bases are TGTGCCAGCAGCTTGCAAGCGGGGGTCACAGATACGCAGTATTTT. It specifies CASSLQAGVTDTQYF. The variable domain in full, completed from reference TRBV7-2 and TRBJ2-3, reads GAGVSQSPSNKVTEKGKDVELRCDPISGHTALYWYRQSLGQGLEFLIYFQGNSAPDKSGLPSDRFSAERTGGSVSTLTIQRTQQEDSAVYLCASSLQAGVTDTQYFGPGTRLTVL.

In its sample, this clonotype was seen many times. The rearrangement joins TRBV3-1 to TRBJ2-3; D unclear. This CDR3 region has 13 residues. CDR1 is LGHDT and CDR2 is YNNKEL in the germline V gene (reference sequence). V lost 2 bases and J 5 bases, leaving 8 bases between the germline ends. Here the CDR3 DNA reads TGTGCCAGCAGCCAACGAGGTGGAGATACGCAGTATTTT. Encoded protein: CASSQRGGDTQYF.

The J gene is TRBJ2-1, the V gene TRBV7-7; D call uncertain. Germline assignment: CDR1 SSHAT and CDR2 FNYEAQ (reference sequence). This CDR3 contains 13 residues. With 3 bases removed from V and 6 bases from J, the gap between germline ends came to 9 bases. The CDR3 is CASSLHNSNEQFF. The CDR3 coding sequence is TGTGCCAGCAGCTTGCACAACTCCAATGAGCAGTTCTTC. The full variable domain, its missing parts supplied by reference TRBV7-7 and TRBJ2-1, is GAGVSQSPRYKVTKRGQDVTLRCDPISSHATLYWYQQALGQGPEFLTYFNYEAQPDKSGLPSDRFSAERPEGSISTLTIQRTEQRDSAMYRCASSLHNSNEQFFGPGTRLTVL.

The J gene is TRBJ1-5, the V gene TRBV4-3; D may be TRBD1 (5 bases). Trimming shortened V by 0 bases and J by 3 bases, and 9 bases separated the two germline ends. Germline loops: CDR1 LGHNA, CDR2 YSLEER. This CDR3 is built from 15 residues. The CDR3 bases are TGCGCCAGCAGCCAAGATTGGGGGATCAATCAGCCCCAGCATTTT. This codes for CASSQDWGINQPQHF.

This clonotype was seen ten or more times. The rearrangement joins TRBV18 to TRBJ1-3; a weak D match, TRBD1 (6 bases). Germline V gene data show CDR1 as KGHSH and CDR2 as LQKENI. V was trimmed by 2 bases and J by 3 bases, leaving 11 bases between them. CDR3 length: 15 residues. CDR3 in amino acids: CASSPVAGVGNTIYF. DNA of the CDR3: TGTGCCAGCTCACCAGTGGCAGGGGTTGGAAACACCATATATTTT.

V gene TRBV5-1 combines with J gene TRBJ2-1; 13 bases are shared with TRBD2. The V gene's germline CDR1 is SGHRS and CDR2 YFSETQ. The CDR3 extends over 17 amino acids. Trimming cost V 3 bases and J 2 bases; bases outside gene matches: 5. CDR3 residues: CASSWGTSGAAYNEQFF. CDR3 bases: TGCGCCAGCAGCTGGGGGACTAGCGGGGCGGCCTACAATGAGCAGTTCTTC.